This TCR beta chain originates from a study of T cells in Graves' hyperthyroidism and ophthalmopathy. The study's findings and limits: Ophthalmopathy could be told apart from stable hyperthyroidism with a 13 V-J model. Most expanded thyroid clonotypes above 0.001 recurred in blood.

In germline, CDR1 is ENHRY, CDR2 SYGVKD. The CDR3 is made up of 13 amino acids. The V end lost 7 bases, the J end lost 3 bases, and 13 bases lay between the germline ends. Researchers took RNA transcripts and amplified the TCR beta CDR3 regions from them. A first-round RT-PCR of the TCR CDR3 used the HTBI primer set. In TCRdb, the multiplex PCR reads were re-called with MiXCR into one record per CDR3 protein. Among 550,000 to 700,000 distinct CDR3 sequences listed, approximately 44% were seen once. This clonotype was counted a few times. Antigen: not known. Uncontrolled infection, other autoimmune disease, pregnancy and lactation each barred patients from inclusion. Thyroid ultrasound and orbital computed tomography, with clinical symptoms and serum thyroxine and TRAb, informed diagnoses.

What was sequenced was peripheral blood or thyroid tissue (not recorded which). The chain links TRBV10-3 to TRBJ2-7; the D gene is possibly TRBD2 (6 bases). The sequence derives from an adult woman with Graves' disease, either hyperthyroidism or ophthalmopathy (not recorded which). CDR3 sequence: CAITSGSSYEQYF. The DNA of the CDR3 is TGTGCCATCACGAGCGGGTCTAGCTACGAGCAGTACTTC.